The present T cell receptor beta chain was sequenced within a study of a mutant IDH1 vaccine in newly diagnosed glioma. Study details: Eight vaccine injections were given to patients in weeks 1, 3, 5, 7, 11, 15, 19 and 23. Those enrolled had earlier been treated with radiotherapy, temozolomide, or both, mostly both. The start of vaccination came 4-6 weeks after radiotherapy alone, or with temozolomide cycles.

Regarding time point: week 5, during vaccination. In every dose of vaccine, 300 ug of mutant IDH1 20-mer peptide was given alongside topical imiquimod. Method: immunoSEQ multiplex PCR; TCRdb's copy keeps in-frame clones and lacks some. The sample has approximately 35,000 clones, roughly three fifths seen once. Of note for this clone: The antigen remains undetermined.

Study conclusions and caveats: Researchers report vaccine-induced immune responses in roughly 93% of patients.

This TCR came from a woman aged 18-29 years with glioma. The specimen comprised PBMCs, sampled from a glioma patient whose treatment included an IDH1 peptide vaccine.

CDR3 bases: TGTGCCAGCAGCTTAGTAGGCCGGGCTTTCTTT. This translates into CASSLVGRAFF. The chain is built from TRBV7-2 and TRBJ1-1; no clear D gene. This CDR3 contains 11 residues. In germline, CDR1 is SGHTA, CDR2 FQGNSA. V was pared by 1 base and J by 11 bases, with 8 bases between. The whole variable domain, remainder taken from reference TRBV7-2 and TRBJ1-1, is GAGVSQSPSNKVTEKGKDVELRCDPISGHTALYWYRQSLGQGLEFLIYFQGNSAPDKSGLPSDRFSAERTGGSVSTLTIQRTQQEDSAVYLCASSLVGRAFFGQGTRLTVV.